The 16 T cell receptor beta chains presented below share a single source sample, sequenced in a study of graft-versus-host responses after intestinal transplantation. Sequencing used immunoSEQ multiplex PCR; TCRdb keeps in-frame clones, though not all of them. Here the sample spans about 14,000 clones, 29% being singletons. The input for sequencing was alloreactive CD4+ T cells from a mixed lymphocyte reaction culture, taken before intestinal transplant. Indicated subset: CFSE-low proliferating T cells sorted from roughly six-day pre-transplant mixed lymphocyte reaction (GvH or HvG direction). The receptors originated from a human patient who received an intestinal transplant.

This clone was observed a handful of times. The chain combines TRBV2 with TRBJ2-1, with 8 bases lining up with TRBD2. The V and J ends lost 6 bases and 9 bases, in that order; junction bases with no gene match: 10. The CDR3 loop spans 14 amino acids. Germline CDR1 SNHLY, CDR2 FYNNEI. The CDR3 reads CASRKAGALTEQFF. The CDR3 DNA is TGTGCCAGCAGAAAAGCGGGAGCCCTAACTGAGCAGTTCTTC.

The chain links TRBV28 to TRBJ1-2; TRBD1 agrees at 9 bases. CDR1 and CDR2 from the germline V gene are MDHEN and SYDVKM. The J segment lost 5 bases and the V segment lost 6 bases, leaving 10 bases of the junction unmatched. The CDR3 runs 15 residues. CDR3 DNA sequence: TGTGCCAGCAGCCCGGACAGGGGAGGAGGGTATGGCTACACCTTC. It encodes CASSPDRGGGYGYTF.

The gene calls are TRBV28 and TRBJ2-2; 9 positions match TRBD2. This CDR3 comprises 13 residues. Germline loops: CDR1 MDHEN, CDR2 SYDVKM. J was trimmed by 7 bases and V by 11 bases; bases with no gene match: 8. The CDR3 DNA reads TGTGCCTTGCAGCGCGGGAGGGTCGGGGAGCTGTTTTTT. Translated, it gives CALQRGRVGELFF.

The J gene is TRBJ1-3, the V gene TRBV19; the D is unclear. Trimming removed 4 bases from V and 7 bases from J, with 5 bases in between. This CDR3 has 11 residues. Germline V gives CDR1 LNHDA, CDR2 SQIVND (reference sequence). CDR3 region: CASSRWNTIYF. CDR3 in DNA: TGTGCCAGTAGTAGGTGGAACACCATATATTTT.

CDR3 DNA sequence: TGTGCCAGCAGCAAACGCGGAGATCAGCCCCAGCATTTT. It yields the protein CASSKRGDQPQHF. The chain is built from TRBV5-8 and TRBJ1-5; unclear D gene. Between the trimmed V and J ends, which lost 4 bases and 5 bases, there was a span of 10 bases. Germline V lookup: CDR1 SGHTS, CDR2 YDEGEE. The CDR3 runs 13 residues.

With regard to this clone: The CDR3 does not end in the conserved phenylalanine or tryptophan, so this is likely a read error. The genes are TRBV28 and TRBJ1-6; D is undetermined. Germline lookup yields CDR1 MDHEN and CDR2 SYDVKM. Between the trimmed V and J ends, which lost 5 bases and 7 bases, there was a span of 9 bases. The CDR3 has 13 residues. CDR3 loop: CASSRVLNSPLHS. In DNA, the CDR3 is TGTGCCAGCAGTCGGGTCTTGAATTCACCCCTCCACTCT.

Only a few counts were recorded for this clone. The gene calls are TRBV6-9 and TRBJ2-7; D possibly corresponds to TRBD2 (6 bases). This CDR3 contains 15 residues. The V and J ends lost 5 bases and 3 bases respectively, with 17 bases between them. Germline V gives CDR1 MNHGY, CDR2 SVAAGI. The CDR3 sequence: CASSEAHGRGYEQYF. The CDR3 coding sequence is TGTGCCAGCAGTGAAGCGCACGGGAGAGGCTACGAGCAGTACTTC.

This chain joins TRBV18 and TRBJ2-5, with D uncertain. V lost 1 base and J 6 bases, leaving 12 bases between the germline ends. The CDR3 runs to 14 residues. Germline CDR1 KGHSH, CDR2 LQKENI. CDR3: CASSPLPDLKTQYF. The CDR3 nucleotides are TGTGCCAGCTCACCACTTCCTGATCTAAAGACCCAGTACTTC.

J is TRBJ1-5 and V is TRBV28; 10 bases fit TRBD1. The V gene's germline CDR1 is MDHEN and CDR2 SYDVKM. V shed 1 base and J 7 bases; nucleotides not matched to a gene: 4. The CDR3 sequence is 15 residues long. CDR3 region: CASSLSGQGKQPQHF. For the CDR3, the DNA is TGTGCCAGCAGTTTATCGGGACAGGGGAAACAGCCCCAGCATTTT.

The CDR3 is CASSAWDRDTEAFF. The CDR3 DNA follows: TGTGCCAGCAGTGCTTGGGACAGGGACACTGAAGCTTTCTTT. The rearrangement joins TRBV6-5 to TRBJ1-1; 9 positions match TRBD1. Losses at the gene ends were 5 bases for V and 3 bases for J; bases not matched to a gene: 4. CDR1 is MNHEY, CDR2 SVGAGI, per germline. This CDR3 comprises 14 residues.

The chain combines TRBV30 with TRBJ2-3; D is unclear. The ends were cut back, 2 bases at V and 4 bases at J, with 7 bases in the middle. The CDR3 has 12 residues. The germline CDR1 and CDR2 sequences are GTSNPN and SVGIG (reference sequence). CDR3 DNA sequence: TGTGCCTGGAGTCCCTATCCAGATACGCAGTATTTT. This sequence encodes CAWSPYPDTQYF.

The chain is built from TRBV2 and TRBJ1-2, with 9 bases aligning to TRBD1. V gave up 8 bases and J gave up 8 bases; unmatched junction bases: 9. The germline gives CDR1 SNHLY, CDR2 FYNNEI. The CDR3 runs to 13 residues. The CDR3, as DNA: TGTGCCAGCGAAAGGGACAGGGACGGCGGCTACACCTTC. Translated, it gives CASERDRDGGYTF.

The chain has TRBV11-2 and TRBJ2-1; 15 bases align to TRBD2. With V trimmed by 8 bases and J by 9 bases, 8 bases remained unmatched. This CDR3 has 15 amino acids. Germline lookup yields CDR1 SGHAT and CDR2 FQNNGV. In nucleotides, the CDR3 is TGTGCCAGCGCTACGGGACTAGCGGGAGGTACTGAGCAGTTCTTC. It encodes CASATGLAGGTEQFF.

As regards this clone: An end of the junction differs from the germline gene, which may be a read error. The rearrangement links TRBV11-3 to TRBJ2-7; 7 bases align to TRBD1. The CDR3 contains 12 residues. Germline V gives CDR1 SGHNT, CDR2 YENEEA. The CDR3 region is CTSSLHRGEQYF. The CDR3 nucleotides read TGTACCAGCAGCTTACACAGGGGCGAGCAGTACTTC.

This clone was picked up a small number of times. This chain joins TRBV5-1 and TRBJ1-2; no reliable D call. Germline V CDR1 and CDR2: SGHRS, YFSETQ. Trimming left V 2 bases short and J 2 bases short, with 13 bases between. The CDR3 loop spans 15 amino acids. This CDR3 is CASSFLGVRNYGYTF. As DNA, the CDR3 is TGCGCCAGCAGCTTCCTCGGCGTCAGAAACTATGGCTACACCTTC.

The chain has TRBV9 and TRBJ2-2; D is unclear. Trimming pared 4 bases from V and 7 bases from J, leaving 14 bases between. The CDR3 runs to 14 residues. In germline, CDR1 is SGDLS, CDR2 YYNGEE. CDR3 sequence: CASSPLGEIGELFF. CDR3 DNA: TGTGCCAGCAGCCCCCTAGGAGAAATCGGGGAGCTGTTTTTT. Variable domain in full (rest from reference TRBV9 and TRBJ2-2): DSGVTQTPKHLITATGQRVTLRCSPRSGDLSVYWYQQSLDQGLQFLIQYYNGEERAKGNILERFSAQQFPDLHSELNLSSLELGDSALYFCASSPLGEIGELFFGEGSRLTVL.